This is a list of T cell receptor beta chains from one sample in a study of shared clonotypes between healthy human individuals. TCRdb keeps only in-frame clones here, not all; method: immunoSEQ multiplex PCR. This table holds around 2.1 million clones, about 94% found once. Sequenced input: naive CD4+ T cells sorted from blood. These receptors were taken from a man younger than 35 in good health. Each CDR3 is given with its conserved first and last residue. D genes are given only for firm matches. Size is omitted from some rows. Given values are once, few, many or a class for expanded clones.

cdr3_nt: TGTGCCAGCTCGCCGGACAGGGTAACTTCACCCCTCCACTTT
cdr3_aa: CASSPDRVTSPLHF
clone_size: NA
v_call: TRBV18
d_call: TRBD1
j_call: TRBJ1-6

cdr3_nt: TGTGCCAGCAGCTCCCGCCAGACAGGGCAAGAGACCCAGTACTTC
cdr3_aa: CASSSRQTGQETQYF
clone_size: NA
v_call: TRBV21-1
d_call: NA
j_call: TRBJ2-5

cdr3_nt: TGTGCCTGGAGTGTAAACCCCCCCTATGGCTACACCTTC
cdr3_aa: CAWSVNPPYGYTF
clone_size: NA
v_call: TRBV30
d_call: NA
j_call: TRBJ1-2

cdr3_nt: TGTGCCAGCAGCTTACAGTCTGGGGCCAACGTCCTGACTTTC
cdr3_aa: CASSLQSGANVLTF
clone_size: NA
v_call: TRBV7-2
d_call: NA
j_call: TRBJ2-6

cdr3_nt: TGTGCCAGTAACCTGATCCCCTACAATGAGCAGTTCTTC
cdr3_aa: CASNLIPYNEQFF
clone_size: NA
v_call: TRBV2
d_call: NA
j_call: TRBJ2-1

cdr3_nt: TGTGCCAGCAGTTACGGGGGGTATAATTCACCCCTCCACTTT
cdr3_aa: CASSYGGYNSPLHF
clone_size: NA
v_call: TRBV7-2
d_call: NA
j_call: TRBJ1-6

cdr3_nt: TGTGCCAGCAGCCTTCCAGGACGCGGCAGGGGCTACACCTTC
cdr3_aa: CASSLPGRGRGYTF
clone_size: NA
v_call: TRBV7-8
d_call: NA
j_call: TRBJ1-2

cdr3_nt: TGTGCCAGCAGCTTAGAGTCCCTTATAAATGGCTACACCTTC
cdr3_aa: CASSLESLINGYTF
clone_size: once
v_call: TRBV7-2
d_call: NA
j_call: TRBJ1-2

cdr3_nt: TGTGCCAGCAGCCAAGTTACACTAGCGGTTAGCACAGATACGCAGTATTTT
cdr3_aa: CASSQVTLAVSTDTQYF
clone_size: NA
v_call: TRBV4-2
d_call: TRBD2
j_call: TRBJ2-3

cdr3_nt: TGTGCCAGCAGTTACTCAATTGGGGAGAGACCCTACGAGCAGTACTTC
cdr3_aa: CASSYSIGERPYEQYF
clone_size: NA
v_call: TRBV6-5
d_call: NA
j_call: TRBJ2-7

cdr3_nt: TGTGCCAGCAGTGAAGCGCCTACTCTCTCTGGAAACACCATATATTTT
cdr3_aa: CASSEAPTLSGNTIYF
clone_size: NA
v_call: TRBV6-1
d_call: NA
j_call: TRBJ1-3

cdr3_nt: TGTGCCAGCAGTCCTGGGACAGTTCAGGTTAATTCACCCCTCCACTTT
cdr3_aa: CASSPGTVQVNSPLHF
clone_size: NA
v_call: TRBV28
d_call: TRBD1
j_call: TRBJ1-6

cdr3_nt: TGTGCCAGCAGCGGGACCGGGGGCGCCGCTGAAGCTTTCTTT
cdr3_aa: CASSGTGGAAEAFF
clone_size: NA
v_call: TRBV7-3
d_call: NA
j_call: TRBJ1-1

cdr3_nt: TGTGCCAGCAGTGGGTACAGGGGCTCAGATACGCAGTATTTT
cdr3_aa: CASSGYRGSDTQYF
clone_size: NA
v_call: TRBV2
d_call: TRBD1
j_call: TRBJ2-3

cdr3_nt: TGTGCCTGGAGTGTAAAGAACCGGGACAGGGGATCTTTTGGCTACACCTTC
cdr3_aa: CAWSVKNRDRGSFGYTF
clone_size: NA
v_call: TRBV30
d_call: TRBD1
j_call: TRBJ1-2

cdr3_nt: TGTGCCAGCAGTCAGACCTACGAGCAGTACTTC
cdr3_aa: CASSQTYEQYF
clone_size: NA
v_call: TRBV6-5
d_call: NA
j_call: TRBJ2-7

cdr3_nt: TGTGCCAGTAGTAAACCGTTTGGCAATGAGCAGTTCTTC
cdr3_aa: CASSKPFGNEQFF
clone_size: NA
v_call: TRBV19
d_call: NA
j_call: TRBJ2-1

cdr3_nt: TGCGCCAGCAGCCAAGATACCCCCTATGGCTACACCTTC
cdr3_aa: CASSQDTPYGYTF
clone_size: NA
v_call: TRBV4-3
d_call: NA
j_call: TRBJ1-2

cdr3_nt: TGTGCCAGCAGTGAAACCTCTGGGGCCAACGTCCTGACTTTC
cdr3_aa: CASSETSGANVLTF
clone_size: NA
v_call: TRBV6-1
d_call: NA
j_call: TRBJ2-6

cdr3_nt: TGTGCCAGCTCAAGTTTAAATGAGCAGTTCTTC
cdr3_aa: CASSSLNEQFF
clone_size: NA
v_call: TRBV14
d_call: NA
j_call: TRBJ2-1

cdr3_nt: TGTGCCAGCAGCTCATGGGACAGGTTTGAAAAACTGTTTTTT
cdr3_aa: CASSSWDRFEKLFF
clone_size: NA
v_call: TRBV11-2
d_call: TRBD1
j_call: TRBJ1-4

cdr3_nt: TGCGCCAGCAGCTGGCTTCTCCGGGGGGACACCGGGGAGCTGTTTTTT
cdr3_aa: CASSWLLRGDTGELFF
clone_size: NA
v_call: TRBV5-1
d_call: TRBD2
j_call: TRBJ2-2

cdr3_nt: TGTGCCAGCAGTTATCTCGGGACTAGCGGACGCGAGCAGTACTTC
cdr3_aa: CASSYLGTSGREQYF
clone_size: NA
v_call: TRBV6-5
d_call: TRBD2
j_call: TRBJ2-7

cdr3_nt: TGTGCCAGCAGCTTAAAGTATGCCGGGAGGAGCTCCTACAATGAGCAGTTCTTC
cdr3_aa: CASSLKYAGRSSYNEQFF
clone_size: NA
v_call: TRBV7-8
d_call: TRBD2
j_call: TRBJ2-1

cdr3_nt: TGTGCCAGCAGCCTGGCCTCTAGCACAGATACGCAGTATTTT
cdr3_aa: CASSLASSTDTQYF
clone_size: once
v_call: TRBV9
d_call: NA
j_call: TRBJ2-3

cdr3_nt: TGTGCCAGCAGTCGGGCGGGGAACACTGAAGCTTTCTTT
cdr3_aa: CASSRAGNTEAFF
clone_size: NA
v_call: TRBV28
d_call: NA
j_call: TRBJ1-1

cdr3_nt: TGTGCCAGCAGTTCGCTGGGGCGTCAATCCTACGAGCAGTACTTC
cdr3_aa: CASSSLGRQSYEQYF
clone_size: NA
v_call: TRBV27
d_call: NA
j_call: TRBJ2-7

cdr3_nt: TGTGCCAGCAATCGGCAGGGTAGCAATCAGCCCCAGCATTTT
cdr3_aa: CASNRQGSNQPQHF
clone_size: NA
v_call: TRBV27
d_call: NA
j_call: TRBJ1-5

cdr3_nt: TGTGCCAGCAGGGACAGGGGGAATGAAAAACTGTTTTTT
cdr3_aa: CASRDRGNEKLFF
clone_size: NA
v_call: TRBV25-1
d_call: TRBD1
j_call: TRBJ1-4

cdr3_nt: TGCAGTGCTAGGCTGAGGGAGACCCAGTACTTC
cdr3_aa: CSARLRETQYF
clone_size: NA
v_call: TRBV20-1
d_call: NA
j_call: TRBJ2-5

cdr3_nt: TGCGCCAGCAGCCAAGGCGGCGACACGCATGGCTACACCTTC
cdr3_aa: CASSQGGDTHGYTF
clone_size: NA
v_call: TRBV4-1
d_call: NA
j_call: TRBJ1-2

cdr3_nt: TGTGCCAGTAGTACCCCCGGCGGCTCCTACGAGCAGTACTTC
cdr3_aa: CASSTPGGSYEQYF
clone_size: NA
v_call: TRBV19
d_call: NA
j_call: TRBJ2-7

cdr3_nt: TGTGCCAGCAGCTTGGCTGGGGGGCAAGCCAAAAACATTCAGTACTTC
cdr3_aa: CASSLAGGQAKNIQYF
clone_size: NA
v_call: TRBV5-4
d_call: NA
j_call: TRBJ2-4

cdr3_nt: TGTGCCAGCAGTTGGCAAGCGTCCGCTGAAGCTTTCTTT
cdr3_aa: CASSWQASAEAFF
clone_size: once
v_call: TRBV7-9
d_call: NA
j_call: TRBJ1-1

cdr3_nt: TGTGCCAGCAGTCCCTATTTTAATTCACCCCTCCACTTT
cdr3_aa: CASSPYFNSPLHF
clone_size: NA
v_call: TRBV28
d_call: NA
j_call: TRBJ1-6

cdr3_nt: TGTGCCAGCAGTGCTTACGACGGATCGTTTTACGAGCAGTACTTC
cdr3_aa: CASSAYDGSFYEQYF
clone_size: NA
v_call: TRBV2
d_call: NA
j_call: TRBJ2-7

cdr3_nt: TGCGCCAGCAGCCCCTCACTGGGCCAGGGAGGTGGCTACACCTTC
cdr3_aa: CASSPSLGQGGGYTF
clone_size: NA
v_call: TRBV4-1
d_call: NA
j_call: TRBJ1-2